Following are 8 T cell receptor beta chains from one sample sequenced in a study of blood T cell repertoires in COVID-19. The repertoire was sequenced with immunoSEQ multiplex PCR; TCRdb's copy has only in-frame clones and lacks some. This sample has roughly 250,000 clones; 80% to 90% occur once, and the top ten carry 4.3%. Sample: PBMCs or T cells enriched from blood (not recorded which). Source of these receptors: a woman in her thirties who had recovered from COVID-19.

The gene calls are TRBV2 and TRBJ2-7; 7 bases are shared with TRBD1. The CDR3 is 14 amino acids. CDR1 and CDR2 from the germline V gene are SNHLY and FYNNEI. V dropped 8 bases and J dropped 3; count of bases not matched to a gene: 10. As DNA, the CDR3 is TGTGCCAGCCAAAGACAGGGAAATTTCTACGAGCAGTACTTC. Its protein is CASQRQGNFYEQYF.

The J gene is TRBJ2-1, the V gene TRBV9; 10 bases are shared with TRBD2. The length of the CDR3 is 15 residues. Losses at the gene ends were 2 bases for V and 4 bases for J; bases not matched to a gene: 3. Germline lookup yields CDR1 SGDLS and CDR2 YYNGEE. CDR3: CASSVPSGGYNEQFF. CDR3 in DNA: TGTGCCAGCAGCGTTCCTAGCGGGGGATACAATGAGCAGTTCTTC.

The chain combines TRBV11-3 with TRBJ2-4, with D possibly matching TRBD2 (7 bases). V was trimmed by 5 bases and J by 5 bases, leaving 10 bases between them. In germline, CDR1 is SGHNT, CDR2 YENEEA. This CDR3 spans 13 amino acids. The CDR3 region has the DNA TGTGCCAGCAGCGGGGGGGGCGAAAACATTCAGTACTTC. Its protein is CASSGGGENIQYF.

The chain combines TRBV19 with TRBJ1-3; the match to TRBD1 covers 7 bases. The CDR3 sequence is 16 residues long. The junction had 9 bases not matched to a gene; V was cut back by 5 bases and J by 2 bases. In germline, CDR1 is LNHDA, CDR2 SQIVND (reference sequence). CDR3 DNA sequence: TGTGCCAGTAGTCCGACAGGGAGGATCCCTGGAAACACCATATATTTT. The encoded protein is CASSPTGRIPGNTIYF.

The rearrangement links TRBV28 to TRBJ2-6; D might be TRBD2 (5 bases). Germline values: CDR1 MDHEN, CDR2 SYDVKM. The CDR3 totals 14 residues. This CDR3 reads CALRGSSGANVLTF. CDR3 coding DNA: TGTGCTTTACGGGGAAGCTCTGGGGCCAACGTCCTGACTTTC. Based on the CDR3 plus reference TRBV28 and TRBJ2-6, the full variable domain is DVKVTQSSRYLVKRTGEKVFLECVQDMDHENMFWYRQDPGLGLRLIYFSYDVKMKEKGDIPEGYSVSREKKERFSLILESASTNQTSMYLCALRGSSGANVLTFGAGSRLTVL.

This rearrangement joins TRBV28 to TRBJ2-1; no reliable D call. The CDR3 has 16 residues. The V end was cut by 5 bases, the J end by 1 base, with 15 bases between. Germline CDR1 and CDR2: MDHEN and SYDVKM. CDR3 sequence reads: CASSKRPQTSYNEQFF. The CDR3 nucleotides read TGTGCCAGCAGTAAAAGGCCGCAGACATCCTACAATGAGCAGTTCTTC.

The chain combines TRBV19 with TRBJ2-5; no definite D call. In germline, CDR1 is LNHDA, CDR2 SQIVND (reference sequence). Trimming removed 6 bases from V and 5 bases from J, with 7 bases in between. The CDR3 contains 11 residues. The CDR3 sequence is CASRVRETQYF. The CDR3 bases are TGTGCCAGTAGGGTCAGGGAGACCCAGTACTTC.

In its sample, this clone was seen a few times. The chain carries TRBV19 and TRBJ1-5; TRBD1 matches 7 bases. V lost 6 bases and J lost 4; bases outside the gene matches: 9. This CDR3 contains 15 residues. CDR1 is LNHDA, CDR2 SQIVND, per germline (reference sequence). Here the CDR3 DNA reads TGTGCCAGTAGAACCCGGGACAGAGTTAATCAGCCCCAGCATTTT. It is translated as CASRTRDRVNQPQHF.